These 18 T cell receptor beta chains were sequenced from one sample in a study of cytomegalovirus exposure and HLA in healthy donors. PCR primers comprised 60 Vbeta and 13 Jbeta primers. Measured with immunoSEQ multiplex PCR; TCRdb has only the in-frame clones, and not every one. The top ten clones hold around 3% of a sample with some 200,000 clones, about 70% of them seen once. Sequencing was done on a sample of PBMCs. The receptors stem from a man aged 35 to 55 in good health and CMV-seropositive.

CDR3 coding DNA: TGTGCCAGCAGCTTAGCGGGGGGGGCGGAGACCCAGTACTTC. Translated: CASSLAGGAETQYF. The V gene is TRBV7-6, the J gene TRBJ2-5; D perhaps matches TRBD2 (7 bases). The V and J ends lost 0 bases and 5 bases respectively, with 10 bases between them. CDR3 length equals 14 residues. Germline CDR1 reads SGHVS; CDR2 reads FNYEAQ.

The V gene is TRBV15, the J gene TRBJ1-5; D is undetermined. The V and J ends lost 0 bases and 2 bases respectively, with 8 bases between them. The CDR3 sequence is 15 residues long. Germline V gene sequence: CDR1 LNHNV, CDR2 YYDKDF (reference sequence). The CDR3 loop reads CATSRDRRGNQPQHF. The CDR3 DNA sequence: TGTGCCACCAGCAGAGATCGGCGGGGCAATCAGCCCCAGCATTTT.

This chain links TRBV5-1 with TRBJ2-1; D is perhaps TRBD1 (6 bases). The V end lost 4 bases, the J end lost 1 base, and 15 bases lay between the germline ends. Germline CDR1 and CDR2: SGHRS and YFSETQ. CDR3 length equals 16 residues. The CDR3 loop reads CASSPYGGPSYNEQFF. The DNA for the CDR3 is TGCGCCAGCAGCCCCTATGGGGGCCCTTCCTACAATGAGCAGTTCTTC.

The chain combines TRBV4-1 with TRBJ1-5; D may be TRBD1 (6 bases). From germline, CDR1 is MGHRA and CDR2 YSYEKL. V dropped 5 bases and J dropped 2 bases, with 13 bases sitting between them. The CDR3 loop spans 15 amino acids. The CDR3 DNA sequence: TGCGCCAGCAGCGCACAGGGTTTCGGCAATCAGCCCCAGCATTTT. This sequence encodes CASSAQGFGNQPQHF.

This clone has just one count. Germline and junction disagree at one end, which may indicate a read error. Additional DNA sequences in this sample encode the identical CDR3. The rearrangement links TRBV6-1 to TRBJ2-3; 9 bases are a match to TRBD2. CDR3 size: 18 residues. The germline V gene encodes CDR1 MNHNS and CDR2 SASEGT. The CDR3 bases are TGTGCCAGCAGTGATGAGCGGGGGGCCCTACTTAGCACAGATACGCAATATTTT. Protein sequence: CASSDERGALLSTDTQYF.

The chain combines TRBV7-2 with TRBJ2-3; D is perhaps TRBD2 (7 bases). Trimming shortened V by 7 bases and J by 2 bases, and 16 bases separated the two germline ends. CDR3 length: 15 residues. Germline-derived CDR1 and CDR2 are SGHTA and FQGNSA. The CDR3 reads CASTPRGGATDTQYF. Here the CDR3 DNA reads TGTGCCAGCACCCCCCGAGGGGGGGCCACAGATACGCAGTATTTT.

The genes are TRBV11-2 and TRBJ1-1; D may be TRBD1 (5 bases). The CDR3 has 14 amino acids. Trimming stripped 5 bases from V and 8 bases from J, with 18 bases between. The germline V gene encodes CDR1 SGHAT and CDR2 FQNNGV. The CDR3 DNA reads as TGTGCCAGCAGCCTGGGGGGAGTCCAAACCGAAGCTTTCTTT. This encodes CASSLGGVQTEAFF. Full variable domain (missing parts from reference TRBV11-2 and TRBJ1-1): EAGVAQSPRYKIIEKRQSVAFWCNPISGHATLYWYQQILGQGPKLLIQFQNNGVVDDSQLPKDRFSAERLKGVDSTLKIQPAKLEDSAVYLCASSLGGVQTEAFFGQGTRLTVV.

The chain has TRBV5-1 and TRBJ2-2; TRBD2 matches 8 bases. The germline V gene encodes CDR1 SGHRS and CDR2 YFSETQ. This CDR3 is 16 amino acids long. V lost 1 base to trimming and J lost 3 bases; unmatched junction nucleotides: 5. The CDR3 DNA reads TGCGCCAGCAGCTTGTCGCGGGGGGCGTACACCGGGGAGCTGTTTTTT. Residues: CASSLSRGAYTGELFF.

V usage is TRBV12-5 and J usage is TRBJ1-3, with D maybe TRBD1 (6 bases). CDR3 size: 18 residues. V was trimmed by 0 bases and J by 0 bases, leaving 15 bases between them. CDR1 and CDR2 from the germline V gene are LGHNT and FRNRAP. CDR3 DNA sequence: TGTGCTAGTGGTTTGGTACTCCGGGGGGCCCACTCTGGAAACACCATATATTTT. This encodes CASGLVLRGAHSGNTIYF.

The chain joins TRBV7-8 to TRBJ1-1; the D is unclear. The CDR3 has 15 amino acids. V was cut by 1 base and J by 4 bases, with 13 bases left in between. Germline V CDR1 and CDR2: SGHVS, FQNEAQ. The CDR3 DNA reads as TGTGCCAGCAGCTTAGACAACGGGTCCGGCACTGAAGCTTTCTTT. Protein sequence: CASSLDNGSGTEAFF.

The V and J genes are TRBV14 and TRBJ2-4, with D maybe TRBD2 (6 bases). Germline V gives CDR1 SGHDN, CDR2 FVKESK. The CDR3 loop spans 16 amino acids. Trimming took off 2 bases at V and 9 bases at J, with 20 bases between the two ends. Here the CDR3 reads CASSQISGWGVGIQYF. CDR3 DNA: TGTGCCAGCAGCCAAATTAGCGGTTGGGGAGTTGGCATTCAGTACTTC.

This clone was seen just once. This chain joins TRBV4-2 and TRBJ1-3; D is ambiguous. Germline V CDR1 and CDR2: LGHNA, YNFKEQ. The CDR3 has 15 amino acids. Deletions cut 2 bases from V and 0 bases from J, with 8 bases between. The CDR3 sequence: CASSQQQSSGNTIYF. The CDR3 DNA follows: TGTGCCAGCAGCCAACAACAGTCCTCTGGAAACACCATATATTTT.

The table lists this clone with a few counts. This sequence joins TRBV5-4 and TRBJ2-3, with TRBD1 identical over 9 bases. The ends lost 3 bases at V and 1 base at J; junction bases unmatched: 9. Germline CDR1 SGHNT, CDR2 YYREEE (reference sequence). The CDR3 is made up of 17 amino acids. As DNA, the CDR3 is TGTGCCAGCAGCTCCTCCGGGACAGGGCTTGGCACAGATACGCAGTATTTT. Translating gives CASSSSGTGLGTDTQYF.

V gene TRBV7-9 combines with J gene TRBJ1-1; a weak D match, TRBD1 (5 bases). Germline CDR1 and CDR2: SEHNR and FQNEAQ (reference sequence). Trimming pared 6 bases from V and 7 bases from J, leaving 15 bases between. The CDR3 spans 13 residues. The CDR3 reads CASRLGGGNEAFF. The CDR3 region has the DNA TGTGCCAGCAGATTGGGGGGGGGAAATGAAGCTTTCTTT.

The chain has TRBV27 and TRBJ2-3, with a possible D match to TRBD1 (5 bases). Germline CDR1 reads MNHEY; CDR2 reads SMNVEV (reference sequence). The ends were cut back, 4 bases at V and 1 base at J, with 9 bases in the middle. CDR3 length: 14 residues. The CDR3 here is CASSWGRRTDTQYF. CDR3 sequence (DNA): TGTGCCAGCAGTTGGGGCAGACGCACAGATACGCAGTATTTT.

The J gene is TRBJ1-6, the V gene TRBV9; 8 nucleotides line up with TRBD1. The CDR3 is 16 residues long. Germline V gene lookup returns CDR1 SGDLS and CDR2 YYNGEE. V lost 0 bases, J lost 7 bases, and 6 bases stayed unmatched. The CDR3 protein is CASSVEPGGFNSPLHF. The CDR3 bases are TGTGCCAGCAGCGTAGAACCAGGGGGCTTCAATTCACCCCTCCACTTT.

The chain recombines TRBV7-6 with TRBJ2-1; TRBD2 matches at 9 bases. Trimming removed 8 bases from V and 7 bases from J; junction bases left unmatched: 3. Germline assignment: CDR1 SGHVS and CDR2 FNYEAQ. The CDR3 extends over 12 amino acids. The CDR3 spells CASGRGGNEQFF. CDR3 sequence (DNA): TGTGCCAGCGGGCGGGGGGGTAATGAGCAGTTCTTC.

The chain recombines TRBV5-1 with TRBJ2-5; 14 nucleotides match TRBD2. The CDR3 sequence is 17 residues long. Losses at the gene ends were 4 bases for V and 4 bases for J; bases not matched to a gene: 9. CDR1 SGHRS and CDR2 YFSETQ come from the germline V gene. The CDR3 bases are TGCGCCAGCAGCCTTCGGACTAGCGGGGGGCCGGGAGAGACCCAGTACTTC. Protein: CASSLRTSGGPGETQYF.